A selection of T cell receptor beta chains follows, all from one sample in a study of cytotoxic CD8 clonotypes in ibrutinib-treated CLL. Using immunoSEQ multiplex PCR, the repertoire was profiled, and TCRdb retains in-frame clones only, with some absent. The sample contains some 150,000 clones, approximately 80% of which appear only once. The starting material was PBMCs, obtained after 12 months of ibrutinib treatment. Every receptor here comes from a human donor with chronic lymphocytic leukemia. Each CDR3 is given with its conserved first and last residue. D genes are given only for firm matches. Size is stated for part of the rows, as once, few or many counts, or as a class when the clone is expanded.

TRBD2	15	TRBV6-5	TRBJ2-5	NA	TGTGCCAGCAGATTCAGACTAGCGGGGGAAGAGACCCAGTACTTC	CASRFRLAGEETQYF
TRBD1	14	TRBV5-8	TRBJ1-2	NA	TGTGCCAGCAGCTGGACTACAGGGGGTGTTGGCTACACCTTC	CASSWTTGGVGYTF
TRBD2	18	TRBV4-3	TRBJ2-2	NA	TGCGCCAGCAGCCAAGGGACCGTAGCGGGAGGGTTTGCCGGGGAGCTGTTTTTT	CASSQGTVAGGFAGELFF
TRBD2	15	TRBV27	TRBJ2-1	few	TGTGCCAGCAGGGGGACTAGGGGGGAGAGCAATGAGCAGTTCTTC	CASRGTRGESNEQFF
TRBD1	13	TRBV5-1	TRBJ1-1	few	TGCGCCAGCAGCTTCAGGGGGCGGACTGAAGCTTTCTTT	CASSFRGRTEAFF
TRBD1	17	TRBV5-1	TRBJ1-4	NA	TGCGCCAGCAGCTTGGCCAAAACAGGGGGCGATCTTGAAAAACTGTTTTTT	CASSLAKTGGDLEKLFF
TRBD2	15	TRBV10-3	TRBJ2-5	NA	TGTGCCATCAGGGAGAGCGGGACGTACCAAGAGACCCAGTACTTC	CAIRESGTYQETQYF
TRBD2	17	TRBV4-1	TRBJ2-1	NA	TGCGCCAGCAGCCCCCCCGGGGCTAGCGGGAGGGTCAATGAGCAGTTCTTC	CASSPPGASGRVNEQFF
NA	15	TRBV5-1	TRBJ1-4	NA	TGCGCCAGCAGCGGGTCCGGCCTAGTACGTGAAAAACTGTTTTTT	CASSGSGLVREKLFF
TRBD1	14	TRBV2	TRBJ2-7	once	TGTGCCAGCACTGACGGACAGGGGGCCTACGAGCAGTACTTC	CASTDGQGAYEQYF
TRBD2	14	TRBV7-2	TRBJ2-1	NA	TGTGCCAGCAGCCCGGCTAGCGGGAAGGGTGGGCAGTTCTTC	CASSPASGKGGQFF
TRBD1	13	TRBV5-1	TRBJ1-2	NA	TGCGCCAGCAGCGAAGGACAGGGCTATGGCTACACCTTC	CASSEGQGYGYTF
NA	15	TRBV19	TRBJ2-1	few	TGTGCCAGTAGTATTTGGGGGACCCTCTACAATGAGCAGTTCTTC	CASSIWGTLYNEQFF
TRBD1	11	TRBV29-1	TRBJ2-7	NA	TGCAGCACAAGACAGGGACGCGAGCAGTACTTC	CSTRQGREQYF
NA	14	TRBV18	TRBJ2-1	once	TGTGCCAGCTCATCCCAAGTGCAGGGCGATGAGCAGTTCTTC	CASSSQVQGDEQFF
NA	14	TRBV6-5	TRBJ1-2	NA	TGTGCCAGCAGTTACGGGGGGCTTAACTATGGCTACACCTTC	CASSYGGLNYGYTF
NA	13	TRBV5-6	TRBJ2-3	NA	TGTGCCAGCAGCTTGCATCGCACAGATACGCAGTATTTT	CASSLHRTDTQYF
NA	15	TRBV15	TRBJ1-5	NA	TGTGCCACCAGCAGAGTAGGGGGGGTCAATCAGCCCCAGCATTTT	CATSRVGGVNQPQHF
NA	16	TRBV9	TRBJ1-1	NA	TGTGCCAGCAGCGTAGATCCGGGGTGGCTGAACACTGAAGCTTTCTTT	CASSVDPGWLNTEAFF
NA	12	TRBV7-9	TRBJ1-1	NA	TGTGCCAGCAGCTTGGATAGCCTTGAAGCTTTCTTT	CASSLDSLEAFF
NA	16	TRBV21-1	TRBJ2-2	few	TGTGCCAGCAGCAAAGACAGAAGGGGGAACACCGGGGAGCTGTTTTTT	CASSKDRRGNTGELFF
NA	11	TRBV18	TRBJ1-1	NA	TGTGCCAGCTCAAAACAGTCTGAAGCTTTCTTT	CASSKQSEAFF
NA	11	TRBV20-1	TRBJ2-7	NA	TGCAGTGCCAGTCGAACCTACGAGCAGTACTTC	CSASRTYEQYF